The 18 T cell receptor beta chains in this list originate from one sample, sequenced in a study of T cells in tuberculosis. Only in-frame clones appear in the TCRdb table, and some are missing; sequencing was by immunoSEQ multiplex PCR. The sample has about 33,000 clones; less than 97% are singletons. Material for sequencing was PBMCs. Receptors were obtained from a donor between 10 and 35 years old with latent tuberculosis or without tuberculosis infection.

The gene calls are TRBV6-7 and TRBJ2-2; 8 nucleotides line up with TRBD1. TRBV6-7 is marked as an open reading frame, function uncertain. This CDR3 is 19 amino acids long. The V and J ends lost 4 bases and 1 base, in that order; junction bases with no gene match: 14. The CDR3 region has the DNA TGTGCCAGCAGTTCCGGACAGGGAATTGGGTCTTTGAACACCGGGGAGCTGTTTTTT. Its translation: CASSSGQGIGSLNTGELFF.

The gene calls are TRBV6-5 and TRBJ1-2, with TRBD1 as a possible D gene (6 bases). Trimming cost V 6 bases and J 5 bases, with 13 bases left between them. CDR3 length equals 13 residues. The V gene's germline CDR1 is MNHEY and CDR2 SVGAGI. The CDR3, as DNA: TGTGCCAGCAGCCGCGGACAGTTTTATGGCTACACCTTC. Amino acids: CASSRGQFYGYTF.

The count of this clone is one. The rearrangement joins TRBV9 to TRBJ2-7; TRBD2 matches 11 bases. V lost 5 bases to trimming and J lost 5 bases; unmatched junction nucleotides: 9. The germline V gene has CDR1 SGDLS and CDR2 YYNGEE. This CDR3 has 15 residues. CDR3 in amino acids: CASSPTSGRMNEQYF. CDR3 sequence (DNA): TGTGCCAGCAGTCCTACTAGCGGGAGAATGAACGAGCAGTACTTC.

The chain joins TRBV9 to TRBJ1-4; perhaps TRBD1 as D (5 bases). The V end was cut by 6 bases, the J end by 3 bases, with 15 bases between. The CDR3 extends over 15 amino acids. CDR1 SGDLS and CDR2 YYNGEE come from the germline V gene. CDR3 residues: CASTTHGGANEKLFF. CDR3 sequence (DNA): TGTGCCAGCACCACGCATGGGGGGGCTAATGAAAAACTGTTTTTT.

The chain couples TRBV4-3 to TRBJ2-3; a possible D gene is TRBD1 (5 bases). There are 19 residues in the CDR3. Germline-derived CDR1 and CDR2 are LGHNA and YSLEER. The germline V and J ends were trimmed by 0 bases and 0 bases, with 19 bases remaining between them. Here the CDR3 reads CASSQDKGRGSRSTDTQYF. Written as DNA, the CDR3 is TGCGCCAGCAGCCAAGATAAGGGAAGGGGCTCTCGTAGCACAGATACGCAGTATTTT.

V is TRBV2 and J is TRBJ2-1; TRBD2 matches 8 bases. This CDR3 contains 15 residues. Per germline, CDR1 SNHLY and CDR2 FYNNEI. The ends lost 10 bases at V and 8 bases at J; junction bases unmatched: 16. The CDR3 reads CATTSFAGGFDEQFF. The CDR3 bases are TGTGCCACCACATCCTTTGCGGGAGGTTTCGATGAGCAGTTCTTC.

The table lists this clone with a few counts. This rearrangement joins TRBV4-1 to TRBJ1-4; possibly TRBD1 for D (6 bases). This CDR3 has 17 residues. V lost 0 bases, J lost 4 bases, and 15 bases lay in between. In germline, CDR1 is MGHRA, CDR2 YSYEKL. CDR3 nucleotides: TGCGCCAGCAGCCAAGATCCCTCCAGGGGTGGTAATGAAAAACTGTTTTTT. This sequence encodes CASSQDPSRGGNEKLFF.

This chain connects TRBV6-4 to TRBJ1-2, with 8 nucleotides matching TRBD1. V gave up 3 bases and J gave up 4 bases; unmatched junction bases: 7. The CDR3 is 15 residues long. Germline loops: CDR1 MRHNA, CDR2 SNTAGT. The CDR3 loop is CASSENPTGGYGYTF. The CDR3 DNA reads as TGTGCCAGCAGTGAGAACCCTACAGGGGGCTATGGCTACACCTTC.

The chain links TRBV9 to TRBJ2-7; 8 nucleotides match TRBD2. Looked up from germline, CDR1 is SGDLS and CDR2 is YYNGEE. The CDR3 length is 15 residues. V lost 0 bases and J lost 0; bases outside the gene matches: 2. Written as DNA, the CDR3 is TGTGCCAGCAGCGTAGGCAGCGGGGGCTCCTACGAGCAGTACTTC. It codes for CASSVGSGGSYEQYF. Full variable domain (missing parts from reference TRBV9 and TRBJ2-7): DSGVTQTPKHLITATGQRVTLRCSPRSGDLSVYWYQQSLDQGLQFLIQYYNGEERAKGNILERFSAQQFPDLHSELNLSSLELGDSALYFCASSVGSGGSYEQYFGPGTRLTVT.

The chain couples TRBV2 to TRBJ2-1; D call uncertain. Germline values: CDR1 SNHLY, CDR2 FYNNEI. The CDR3 totals 11 residues. Trimming pared 7 bases from V and 11 bases from J, leaving 12 bases between. CDR3: CASIGSNQQFF. Here the CDR3 DNA reads TGTGCCAGCATCGGGTCCAACCAGCAGTTCTTC.

This clone appeared once. The chain carries TRBV20-1 and TRBJ2-1; D gene unclear. With 5 bases removed from V and 6 bases from J, the gap between germline ends came to 5 bases. The CDR3 consists of 10 residues. Per the germline V gene, CDR1 is DFQATT and CDR2 is SNEGSKA (reference sequence). The CDR3 region is CSAWSNEQFF. The DNA for the CDR3 is TGCAGTGCTTGGAGCAATGAGCAGTTCTTC.

The chain has TRBV6-4 and TRBJ2-1; TRBD2 aligns across 10 bases. With V trimmed by 6 bases and J by 4 bases, 6 bases remained unmatched. The CDR3 has 15 amino acids. Germline V CDR1 and CDR2: MRHNA, SNTAGT. The CDR3 region is CASSAGTSEYNEQFF. The CDR3 DNA sequence: TGTGCCAGCAGCGCCGGGACTAGCGAGTACAATGAGCAGTTCTTC.

The CDR3, as DNA: TGTGCCAGCAGTCCCAATACCGGGACAGGGCGCGAGCAGTACTTC. As protein: CASSPNTGTGREQYF. The rearrangement joins TRBV27 to TRBJ2-7; 9 positions match TRBD1. This CDR3 is built from 15 residues. The trim removed 5 bases at V and 6 bases at J, leaving 11 bases unmatched. Germline-derived CDR1 and CDR2 are MNHEY and SMNVEV (reference sequence).

This rearrangement joins TRBV4-2 to TRBJ1-1; a weak D match, TRBD1 (6 bases). Germline V gene data show CDR1 as LGHNA and CDR2 as YNFKEQ. The CDR3 contains 14 residues. Trimming cost V 2 bases and J 2 bases, with 9 bases left between them. Here the CDR3 DNA reads TGTGCCAGCAGCCAAAGGACAGTTAACACTGAAGCTTTCTTT. Translating it yields CASSQRTVNTEAFF.

This clone came up once. The CDR3 DNA reads as TGCGCCAGCAGGCGTGGACAGGGAACGGGCACAGATACGCAGTATTTT. This codes for CASRRGQGTGTDTQYF. This sequence joins TRBV5-1 and TRBJ2-3; 8 bases are shared with TRBD1. This CDR3 contains 16 residues. V dropped 5 bases and J dropped 1; count of bases not matched to a gene: 9. Per the germline V gene, CDR1 is SGHRS and CDR2 is YFSETQ.

This chain joins TRBV23-1 and TRBJ2-7, with TRBD1 matching over 8 bases. TRBV23-1 is designated an ORF whose function remains uncertain. Trimming cost V 9 bases and J 5 bases; bases outside gene matches: 6. This CDR3 has 12 amino acids. The CDR3 loop reads CASRTGNHEQYF. In DNA form, the CDR3 reads TGCGCCAGTAGGACAGGGAACCACGAGCAGTACTTC.

The J gene is TRBJ2-2, the V gene TRBV4-3, with TRBD1 identical over 7 bases. From germline, CDR1 is LGHNA and CDR2 YSLEER. This CDR3 comprises 15 residues. The V and J ends lost 2 bases and 4 bases, in that order; junction bases with no gene match: 4. This CDR3 reads CASSQYRGGTGELFF. CDR3 coding DNA: TGCGCCAGCAGCCAATACAGGGGTGGCACCGGGGAGCTGTTTTTT.

This chain links TRBV30 with TRBJ1-5; D is ambiguous. Germline V gene lookup returns CDR1 GTSNPN and CDR2 SVGIG (reference sequence). Deletions cut 3 bases from V and 7 bases from J, with 22 bases between. This CDR3 is built from 16 residues. CDR3 nucleotide sequence: TGTGCCTGGAGCCCCACTAGAGGGAGGTACAAGCAGCCCCAGCATTTT. It translates to CAWSPTRGRYKQPQHF.